The entry below describes one T cell receptor beta chain. Antigen unknown. This entry belongs to a study of post-analysis software for immune sequencing data. Unique molecular identifiers were carried by the TCR beta cDNA libraries. TCRdb independently ran MiXCR on the PCR reads; one entry per CDR3 protein. The data contain around 770,000 distinct CDR3 sequences, 40% to 55% of them singletons. Study conclusions and caveats: Five or six TRBV segments, TRBV5-6, TRBV5-1 and TRBV20-1 among them, were found more frequent in patients than controls. Patients with multiple sclerosis recorded significantly lower normalized Chao1 diversity than controls, the study found.

CDR3 length: 21 residues. V was pared by 6 bases and J by 2 bases, with 21 bases of the junction left unmatched. The TCR comes from a girl aged 5 to 17 with multiple sclerosis. Specimen: blood. This chain connects TRBV12-3 or TRBV12-4 to TRBJ1-5; 11 bases are shared with TRBD1. CDR3 DNA sequence: TGTGCCAGCAGCTCACGTCGGCCGGGACAGGGGGTGATAGAGGGCAATCAGCCCCAGCATTTT. Protein: CASSSRRPGQGVIEGNQPQHF.